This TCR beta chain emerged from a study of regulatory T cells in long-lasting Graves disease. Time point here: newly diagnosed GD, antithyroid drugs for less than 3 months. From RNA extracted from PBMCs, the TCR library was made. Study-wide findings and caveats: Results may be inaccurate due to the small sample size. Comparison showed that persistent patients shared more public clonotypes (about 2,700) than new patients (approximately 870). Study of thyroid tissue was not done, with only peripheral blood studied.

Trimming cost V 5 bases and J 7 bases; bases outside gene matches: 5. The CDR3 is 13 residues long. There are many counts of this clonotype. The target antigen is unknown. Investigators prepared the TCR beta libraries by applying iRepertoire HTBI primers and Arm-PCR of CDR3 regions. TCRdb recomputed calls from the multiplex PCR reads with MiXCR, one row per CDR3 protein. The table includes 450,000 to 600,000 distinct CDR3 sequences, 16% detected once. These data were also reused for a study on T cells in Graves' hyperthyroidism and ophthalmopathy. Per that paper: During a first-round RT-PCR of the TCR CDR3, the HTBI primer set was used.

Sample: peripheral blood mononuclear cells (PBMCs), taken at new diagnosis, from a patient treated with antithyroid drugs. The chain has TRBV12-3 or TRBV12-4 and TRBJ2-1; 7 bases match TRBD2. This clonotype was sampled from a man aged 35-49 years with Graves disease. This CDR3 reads CASSRWEGNEQFF. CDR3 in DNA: TGTGCCAGCAGTCGATGGGAGGGGAATGAGCAGTTCTTC.